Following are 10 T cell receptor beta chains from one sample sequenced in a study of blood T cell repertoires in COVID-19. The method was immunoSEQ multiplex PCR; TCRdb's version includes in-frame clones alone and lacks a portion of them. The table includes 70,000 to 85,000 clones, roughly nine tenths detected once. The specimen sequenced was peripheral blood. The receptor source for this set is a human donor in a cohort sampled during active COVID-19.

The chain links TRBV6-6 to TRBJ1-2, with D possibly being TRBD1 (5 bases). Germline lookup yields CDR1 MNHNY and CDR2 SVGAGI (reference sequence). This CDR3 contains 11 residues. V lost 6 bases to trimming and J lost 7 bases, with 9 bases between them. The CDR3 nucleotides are TGTGCCAGCAGCCCCGGGGGTGGCTACACCTTC. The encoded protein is CASSPGGGYTF.

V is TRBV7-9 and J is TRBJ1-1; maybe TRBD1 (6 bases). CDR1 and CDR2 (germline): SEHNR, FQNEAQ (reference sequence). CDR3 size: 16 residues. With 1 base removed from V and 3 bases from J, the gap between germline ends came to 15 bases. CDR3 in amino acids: CASSLGGGRGDTEAFF. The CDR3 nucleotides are TGTGCCAGCAGCTTAGGCGGGGGGCGCGGAGACACTGAAGCTTTCTTT.

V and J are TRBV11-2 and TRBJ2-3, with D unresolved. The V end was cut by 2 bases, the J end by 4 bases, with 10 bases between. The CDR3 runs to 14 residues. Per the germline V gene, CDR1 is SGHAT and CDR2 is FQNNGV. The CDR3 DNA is TGTGCCAGCAGCTTATTGGGCTTTGCAGATACGCAGTATTTT. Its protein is CASSLLGFADTQYF.

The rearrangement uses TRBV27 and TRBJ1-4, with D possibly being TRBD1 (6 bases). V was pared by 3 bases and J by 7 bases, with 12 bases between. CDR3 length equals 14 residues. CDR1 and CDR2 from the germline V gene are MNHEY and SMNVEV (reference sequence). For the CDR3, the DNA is TGTGCCAGCAGTTTCGGTTCAGGGGCTGAAAAACTGTTTTTT. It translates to CASSFGSGAEKLFF. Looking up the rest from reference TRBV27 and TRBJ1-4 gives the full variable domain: EAQVTQNPRYLITVTGKKLTVTCSQNMNHEYMSWYRQDPGLGLRQIYYSMNVEVTDKGDVPEGYKVSRKEKRNFPLILESPSPNQTSLYFCASSFGSGAEKLFFGSGTQLSVL.

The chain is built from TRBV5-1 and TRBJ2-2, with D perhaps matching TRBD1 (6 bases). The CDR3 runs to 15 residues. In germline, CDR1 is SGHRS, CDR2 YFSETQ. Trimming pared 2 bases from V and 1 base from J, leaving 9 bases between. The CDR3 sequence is CASSLETGNTGELFF. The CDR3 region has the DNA TGCGCCAGCAGCTTAGAGACAGGGAACACCGGGGAGCTGTTTTTT.

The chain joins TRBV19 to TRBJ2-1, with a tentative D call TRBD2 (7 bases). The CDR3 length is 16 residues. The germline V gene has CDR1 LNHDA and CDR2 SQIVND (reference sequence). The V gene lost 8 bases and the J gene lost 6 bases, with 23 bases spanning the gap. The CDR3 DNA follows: TGTGCCAGTGGCAAGGGGGGGGAGCGAGGGGCCAATGAGCAGTTCTTC. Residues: CASGKGGERGANEQFF.

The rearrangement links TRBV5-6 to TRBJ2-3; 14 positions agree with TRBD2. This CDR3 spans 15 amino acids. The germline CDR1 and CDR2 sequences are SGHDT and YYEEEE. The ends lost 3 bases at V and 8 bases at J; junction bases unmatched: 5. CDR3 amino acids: CASSWGLAGEGTQYF. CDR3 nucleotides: TGTGCCAGCAGCTGGGGACTAGCGGGAGAAGGTACGCAGTATTTT.

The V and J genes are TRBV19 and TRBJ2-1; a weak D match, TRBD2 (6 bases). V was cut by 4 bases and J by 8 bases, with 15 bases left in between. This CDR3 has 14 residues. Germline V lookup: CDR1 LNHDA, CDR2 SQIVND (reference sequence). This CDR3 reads CASSTNLASDEQFF. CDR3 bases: TGTGCCAGTAGTACCAATCTAGCGAGTGATGAGCAGTTCTTC.

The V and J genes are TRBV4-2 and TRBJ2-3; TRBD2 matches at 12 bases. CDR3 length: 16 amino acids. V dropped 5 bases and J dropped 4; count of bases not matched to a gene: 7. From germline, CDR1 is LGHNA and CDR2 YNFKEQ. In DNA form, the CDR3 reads TGTGCCAGCAGCGCGACTAGCGGGAGCAGGGCAGATACGCAGTATTTT. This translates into CASSATSGSRADTQYF.

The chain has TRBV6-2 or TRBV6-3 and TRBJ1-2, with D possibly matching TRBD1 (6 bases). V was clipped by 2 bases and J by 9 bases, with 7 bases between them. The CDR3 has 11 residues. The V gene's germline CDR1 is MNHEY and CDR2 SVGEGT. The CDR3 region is CASSYGQSYTF. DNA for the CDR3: TGTGCCAGCAGTTACGGACAGAGCTACACCTTC.